This is a list of T cell receptor beta chains from one sample in a study of T-cell reconstitution after alpha-beta-depleted transplantation in children. TCRdb fed the PCR reads into MiXCR, producing one record per CDR3 protein. In the table there are some 140,000 distinct CDR3 sequences, about 9.5% of which are singletons. This specimen consisted of PBMCs, mostly from graft donor cells, obtained 180 days after TCRalphabeta/CD19-depleted stem cell transplant. The receptors were sampled from a girl less than two years old who had a stem cell transplant for combined immunodeficiency, so the T cells may come from the graft donor. The CDR3 runs from the conserved cysteine through the conserved F or W. D genes are given only for firm matches. Clone size is given for some rows only: seen once, a few or many times, or a class if the clone is expanded.

j_call | clone_size | d_call | v_call | cdr3_aa | cdr3_nt
TRBJ1-6 | NA | NA | TRBV7-6 | CASSLGTDFGSPLHF | TGTGCCAGCAGCTTAGGAACAGACTTTGGATCACCCCTCCACTTT
TRBJ2-7 | NA | TRBD2 | TRBV2 | CASSVGLAGTRQYF | TGTGCCAGCAGTGTTGGACTAGCGGGAACCAGGCAGTACTTC
TRBJ2-5 | NA | NA | TRBV7-3 | CASSLMGHGAQETQYF | TGTGCCAGCAGCTTAATGGGACATGGGGCTCAAGAGACCCAGTACTTC
TRBJ2-7 | few | TRBD2 | TRBV12-3/TRBV12-4 | CASSRGTSGLVEQYF | TGTGCCAGCAGCCGAGGGACTAGCGGCCTCGTCGAGCAGTACTTC
TRBJ2-2 | NA | NA | TRBV7-9 | CASSPRQANTGELFF | TGTGCCAGCAGCCCCAGACAGGCGAACACCGGGGAGCTGTTTTTT
TRBJ1-2 | NA | NA | TRBV29-1 | CSVDRTPGTQYGYTF | TGCAGCGTTGATCGGACTCCCGGGACGCAGTATGGCTACACCTTC
TRBJ2-7 | few | NA | TRBV10-3 | CAISGKGGNEQYF | TGTGCCATCAGTGGTAAAGGGGGAAACGAGCAGTACTTC
TRBJ2-7 | many | NA | TRBV12-3/TRBV12-4 | CASSFGRQGYEQYF | TGTGCCAGCAGTTTCGGCCGCCAGGGCTACGAGCAGTACTTC
TRBJ1-2 | NA | NA | TRBV6-5 | CASSYSRGTGYTF | TGTGCCAGCAGTTACAGCAGGGGCACTGGCTACACCTTC
TRBJ2-2 | few | TRBD1 | TRBV5-1 | CASSLFGTGGSTGELFF | TGCGCCAGCAGCTTGTTCGGGACAGGGGGCTCCACCGGGGAGCTGTTTTTT
TRBJ2-1 | few | NA | TRBV30 | CAWSSRAEQFF | TGTGCCTGGAGTTCGAGGGCTGAGCAGTTCTTC
TRBJ1-4 | NA | NA | TRBV7-8 | CASSLESRHAINEKLFF | TGTGCCAGCAGCTTAGAATCCCGACATGCGATTAATGAAAAACTGTTTTTT
TRBJ1-2 | NA | NA | TRBV20-1 | CSASREDYGYTF | TGCAGTGCTAGCAGAGAAGACTATGGCTACACCTTC
TRBJ1-5 | few | NA | TRBV6-2/TRBV6-3 | CASSYSKAGDQPQHF | TGTGCCAGCAGTTACTCGAAGGCAGGGGATCAGCCCCAGCATTTT
TRBJ1-1 | NA | TRBD1 | TRBV7-9 | CASSPDRVETEAFF | TGTGCCAGCAGCCCCGACAGGGTTGAGACTGAAGCTTTCTTT
TRBJ2-1 | NA | TRBD2 | TRBV29-1 | CSVEGTSGINYNEQFF | TGCAGCGTTGAGGGGACTAGCGGGATTAACTACAATGAGCAGTTCTTC
TRBJ1-2 | NA | TRBD1 | TRBV7-2 | CASSRPNRGSRGYTF | TGTGCCAGCAGCAGACCGAACAGGGGGTCGCGAGGCTACACCTTC
TRBJ2-3 | many | TRBD2 | TRBV4-3 | CASSQETIAGGSTDTQYF | TGCGCCAGCAGCCAAGAGACCATAGCGGGAGGAAGCACAGATACGCAGTATTTT
TRBJ2-7 | few | NA | TRBV29-1 | CSVPGTYSYEQYF | TGCAGCGTCCCCGGGACGTACTCCTACGAGCAGTACTTC
TRBJ2-7 | NA | NA | TRBV2 | CASSALRYEQYF | TGTGCCAGCAGTGCACTTCGCTACGAGCAGTACTTC
TRBJ2-7 | few | NA | TRBV12-3/TRBV12-4 | CASSLSGYPVNEQYF | TGTGCCAGCAGTTTGAGCGGCTATCCAGTCAACGAGCAGTACTTC
TRBJ2-7 | few | NA | TRBV12-3/TRBV12-4 | CASSLPRATQYF | TGTGCCAGCAGTTTGCCCAGGGCCACTCAGTACTTC
TRBJ2-7 | few | TRBD2 | TRBV5-4 | CASSLDGTSGYEQYF | TGTGCCAGCAGCTTGGACGGGACTAGCGGATACGAGCAGTACTTC
TRBJ1-5 | few | TRBD1 | TRBV15 | CATSRVRGSPYSNQPQHF | TGTGCCACCAGCAGGGTCAGGGGGTCCCCGTATAGCAATCAGCCCCAGCATTTT
TRBJ2-7 | NA | NA | TRBV4-3 | CASSQGRQILYEQYF | TGCGCCAGCAGCCAAGGACGGCAGATTCTCTACGAGCAGTACTTC
TRBJ1-5 | NA | TRBD1 | TRBV5-1 | CASSLEGTGDQPQHF | TGCGCCAGCAGCTTGGAGGGGACAGGGGATCAGCCCCAGCATTTT
TRBJ1-4 | medium-sized | TRBD1 | TRBV10-3 | CAISAGQDNEKLFF | TGTGCCATCAGTGCCGGACAGGATAATGAAAAACTGTTTTTT
TRBJ2-3 | NA | NA | TRBV7-3 | CASSALQGTDTQYF | TGTGCCAGCAGCGCCCTACAGGGTACAGATACGCAGTATTTT
TRBJ2-1 | few | NA | TRBV3-1 | CASSQDLRSSSYNEQFF | TGTGCCAGCAGCCAAGATTTACGCTCAAGCTCCTACAATGAGCAGTTCTTC
TRBJ2-1 | many | NA | TRBV7-2 | CASSPLVAYNEQFF | TGTGCCAGCAGCCCTCTGGTGGCCTACAATGAGCAGTTCTTC
TRBJ2-1 | NA | NA | TRBV6-2/TRBV6-3 | CASSYSGSLREQFF | TGTGCCAGCAGTTACTCGGGAAGCCTCAGAGAGCAGTTCTTC
TRBJ2-1 | few | NA | TRBV12-5 | CASGLVWGREQFF | TGTGCTAGTGGTTTGGTCTGGGGTCGTGAGCAGTTCTTC
TRBJ2-1 | few | NA | TRBV9 | CASSVEGDLNEQFF | TGTGCCAGCAGCGTAGAGGGTGACCTAAATGAGCAGTTCTTC
TRBJ2-1 | few | TRBD2 | TRBV7-3 | CASSSSRTSGLPPIF | TGTGCCAGCAGCTCGTCCCGGACTAGCGGTTTGCCTCCGATCTTC
TRBJ2-5 | NA | NA | TRBV6-5 | CASSYSNAPDSQETQYF | TGTGCCAGCAGTTACTCGAATGCCCCGGACAGCCAAGAGACCCAGTACTTC
TRBJ2-3 | many | NA | TRBV6-5 | CASSPGTPTDTQYF | TGTGCCAGCAGTCCGGGGACCCCCACAGATACGCAGTATTTT
TRBJ2-5 | few | TRBD2 | TRBV5-6 | CASSRRTSGGAGETQYF | TGTGCCAGCAGCCGTAGGACTAGCGGGGGGGCTGGGGAGACCCAGTACTTC
TRBJ1-3 | few | NA | TRBV12-3/TRBV12-4 | CASSLVADSSGNTIYF | TGTGCCAGCAGTTTAGTGGCGGATAGCTCTGGAAACACCATATATTTT